The 6 T cell receptor beta chains reported below all come from one sample, sequenced in a study of identical twins. MiXCR, run by TCRdb on the 5' RACE reads, gives a single entry per CDR3 protein. The data contain 450,000 or so distinct CDR3 sequences, approximately 24% of them singletons. The same sample was also studied in work on T cells expressing NK-cell markers.

The specimen sequenced was CD4+ T cells sorted from blood. The receptors were sampled from a woman under 30 in good health.

This clonotype appeared a few times. The chain joins TRBV4-3 to TRBJ2-1; D might be TRBD1 (6 bases). This CDR3 contains 14 residues. V lost 3 bases, J lost 6 bases, and 12 bases lay in between. Germline V lookup: CDR1 LGHNA, CDR2 YSLEER. CDR3 sequence reads: CASSQDIQGNEQFF. DNA of the CDR3: TGCGCCAGCAGCCAGGATATACAGGGCAATGAGCAGTTCTTC.

In this sample, this clonotype turned up a few times. V gene TRBV29-1 combines with J gene TRBJ2-2; D not certain. The germline V gene encodes CDR1 SQVTM and CDR2 ANQGSEA. CDR3 length equals 13 residues. Trimming shortened V by 4 bases and J by 4 bases, and 10 bases separated the two germline ends. CDR3 coding DNA: TGCAGCGTTGTCAGCTTAAGCACCGGGGAGCTGTTTTTT. As protein: CSVVSLSTGELFF.

The chain employs TRBV7-8 and TRBJ2-1; the D is unclear. The V gene's germline CDR1 is SGHVS and CDR2 FQNEAQ. The CDR3 totals 13 residues. Trimming stripped 6 bases from V and 9 bases from J, with 15 bases between. The CDR3 here is CASRPIGRGEQFF. CDR3 bases: TGTGCCAGCAGGCCCATAGGTAGAGGTGAGCAGTTCTTC.

A few counts support this clonotype. The CDR3 is CASSFSGTAYGELFF. The CDR3 DNA is TGTGCCAGCAGCTTTTCCGGGACAGCCTACGGGGAGCTGTTTTTT. The rearrangement uses TRBV7-9 and TRBJ2-2; 7 positions agree with TRBD1. Per the germline V gene, CDR1 is SEHNR and CDR2 is FQNEAQ (reference sequence). V lost 3 bases, J lost 7 bases, and 8 bases stayed unmatched. The CDR3 sequence is 15 residues long.

The rearrangement joins TRBV7-2 to TRBJ2-1; D unclear. Trimming removed 0 bases at V and 6 bases at J, with 12 bases between. Germline V gives CDR1 SGHTA, CDR2 FQGNSA. The CDR3 covers 15 residues. In DNA form, the CDR3 reads TGTGCCAGCAGCTTAGCGCTAGGGCGAGGCAATGAGCAGTTCTTC. It translates to CASSLALGRGNEQFF.

V gene TRBV29-1 combines with J gene TRBJ2-5; 12 bases align to TRBD1. J was trimmed by 4 bases and V by 7 bases; bases with no gene match: 10. Germline V gene sequence: CDR1 SQVTM, CDR2 ANQGSEA. The CDR3 runs to 15 residues. The CDR3 here is CSASLGQGARETQYF. The CDR3 DNA is TGCAGCGCTTCGCTGGGACAGGGGGCGCGAGAGACCCAGTACTTC.